This is a list of T cell receptor beta chains from one sample in a study of cytomegalovirus exposure and HLA in healthy donors. The data were produced by immunoSEQ multiplex PCR, yet TCRdb's version contains in-frame clones alone and is incomplete. The sample holds about 69,000 clones, around 93% seen once. The specimen sequenced was PBMCs. These receptors were collected from a woman between 18 and 29 years old in good health and CMV-seronegative. The CDR3 runs from the conserved cysteine through the conserved F or W. Each record gives: CDR3 protein, CDR3 DNA, clone size, D gene, V gene, J gene. A D gene is named only where the DNA matches it firmly. Clone size, where shown, is once, few, many, or a class for clones that have expanded.

CDR3aa: CATAGEGHNEKLFF; CDR3nt: TGTGCCACCGCGGGAGAGGGACATAATGAAAAACTGTTTTTT; abundance: NA; d_gene: NA; v_gene: TRBV19; j_gene: TRBJ1-4
CDR3aa: CASSPPGQANEKLFF; CDR3nt: TGTGCCAGTAGCCCTCCGGGACAGGCAAATGAAAAACTGTTTTTT; abundance: once; d_gene: TRBD1; v_gene: TRBV19; j_gene: TRBJ1-4
CDR3aa: CASSLTVRDTQYF; CDR3nt: TGTGCCAGCAGCTTAACCGTCAGAGATACGCAGTATTTT; abundance: NA; d_gene: NA; v_gene: TRBV7-2; j_gene: TRBJ2-3
CDR3aa: CASSLLSEVGELFF; CDR3nt: TGTGCCAGCAGCTTACTATCAGAGGTCGGGGAGCTGTTTTTT; abundance: NA; d_gene: NA; v_gene: TRBV7-2; j_gene: TRBJ2-2
CDR3aa: CASSLTVSPMGYTF; CDR3nt: TGTGCCAGCAGTCTGACAGTTTCTCCCATGGGGTACACCTTC; abundance: NA; d_gene: NA; v_gene: TRBV28; j_gene: TRBJ1-2
CDR3aa: CASSQESGRYYEQYF; CDR3nt: TGCGCCAGCAGCCAAGAAAGCGGGAGGTACTACGAGCAGTACTTC; abundance: NA; d_gene: TRBD2; v_gene: TRBV4-1; j_gene: TRBJ2-7
CDR3aa: CATSSMSETQYF; CDR3nt: TGTGCCACCAGCAGTATGTCGGAGACCCAGTACTTC; abundance: NA; d_gene: NA; v_gene: TRBV15; j_gene: TRBJ2-5
CDR3aa: CASSELAGGPETQYF; CDR3nt: TGTGCCAGCAGTGAACTAGCGGGAGGGCCAGAGACCCAGTACTTC; abundance: NA; d_gene: TRBD2; v_gene: TRBV6-1; j_gene: TRBJ2-5
CDR3aa: CASSQGQATEQYF; CDR3nt: TGTGCCAGCAGCCAGGGACAGGCGACCGAGCAGTACTTC; abundance: NA; d_gene: TRBD1; v_gene: TRBV11-2; j_gene: TRBJ2-7
CDR3aa: CAISESPGQGADTQYF; CDR3nt: TGTGCCATCAGTGAGTCCCCGGGACAGGGGGCAGATACGCAGTATTTT; abundance: few; d_gene: TRBD1; v_gene: TRBV10-3; j_gene: TRBJ2-3
CDR3aa: CASSRGNTEAFF; CDR3nt: TGTGCCAGCAGCCGAGGGAACACTGAAGCTTTCTTT; abundance: NA; d_gene: NA; v_gene: TRBV11-2; j_gene: TRBJ1-1
CDR3aa: CASSVAAREGDTQYF; CDR3nt: TGTGCCAGCAGCGTAGCTGCTCGGGAGGGGGATACGCAGTATTTT; abundance: NA; d_gene: TRBD2; v_gene: TRBV9; j_gene: TRBJ2-3
CDR3aa: CASSLERGGGTDTQYF; CDR3nt: TGTGCCAGCAGCTTGGAGCGGGGGGGCGGAACAGATACGCAGTATTTT; abundance: NA; d_gene: TRBD2; v_gene: TRBV7-6; j_gene: TRBJ2-3
CDR3aa: CASSLRGRSYEQYF; CDR3nt: TGTGCCAGCAGTTTGCGCGGGAGGTCCTACGAGCAGTACTTC; abundance: NA; d_gene: TRBD2; v_gene: TRBV28; j_gene: TRBJ2-7
CDR3aa: CASSPGTGLYSNQPQHF; CDR3nt: TGTGCCAGCAGTCCCGGGACAGGTCTTTATAGCAATCAGCCCCAGCATTTT; abundance: NA; d_gene: TRBD1; v_gene: TRBV11-2; j_gene: TRBJ1-5
CDR3aa: CASSLDRGAGNEQFF; CDR3nt: TGCGCCAGCAGCTTGGACCGGGGGGCGGGCAATGAGCAGTTCTTC; abundance: NA; d_gene: NA; v_gene: TRBV5-1; j_gene: TRBJ2-1
CDR3aa: CASSEQYLDSRHSGANVLTF; CDR3nt: TGTGCCAGCAGCGAACAATACCTAGACAGCCGTCACTCTGGGGCCAACGTCCTGACTTTC; abundance: NA; d_gene: NA; v_gene: TRBV21-1; j_gene: TRBJ2-6
CDR3aa: CASSIMGSGNTEAFF; CDR3nt: TGTGCCAGTAGTATAATGGGAAGCGGGAACACTGAAGCTTTCTTT; abundance: NA; d_gene: NA; v_gene: TRBV19; j_gene: TRBJ1-1
CDR3aa: CASSPGSYYF; CDR3nt: TGTGCCAGCAGCCCCGGTTCCTATTACTTT; abundance: NA; d_gene: NA; v_gene: TRBV5-8; j_gene: TRBJ1-6
CDR3aa: CASSLSGSPTVREQYF; CDR3nt: TGTGCCAGCTCACTAAGCGGGAGCCCCACGGTCCGCGAGCAGTACTTC; abundance: NA; d_gene: TRBD2; v_gene: TRBV18; j_gene: TRBJ2-7
CDR3aa: CASSQGGSYNEQFF; CDR3nt: TGTGCCAGCAGTCAGGGAGGGTCGTACAATGAGCAGTTCTTC; abundance: NA; d_gene: TRBD2; v_gene: TRBV6-4; j_gene: TRBJ2-1
CDR3aa: CASSPGQGVYEQYF; CDR3nt: TGTGCCAGCAGTCCCGGACAGGGAGTCTACGAGCAGTACTTC; abundance: NA; d_gene: TRBD1; v_gene: TRBV6-1; j_gene: TRBJ2-7